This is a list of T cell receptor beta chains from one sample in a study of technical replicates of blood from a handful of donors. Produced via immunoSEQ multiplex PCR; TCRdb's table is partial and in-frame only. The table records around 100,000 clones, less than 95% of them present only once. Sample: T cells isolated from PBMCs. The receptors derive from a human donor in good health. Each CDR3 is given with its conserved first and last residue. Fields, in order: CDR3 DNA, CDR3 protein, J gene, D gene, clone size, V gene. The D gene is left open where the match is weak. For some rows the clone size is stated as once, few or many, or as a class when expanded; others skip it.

TGTGCCAGTAGTATTAGCGGGAGCGGTGGCGAGCAGTACTTC CASSISGSGGEQYF TRBJ2-7 TRBD2 - TRBV19
TGTGCCAGCAGTTTAGCAGGGGACCCTCACGAGCAGTACTTC CASSLAGDPHEQYF TRBJ2-7 - - TRBV28
TGTGCCAGCAGCGTAGAGGGGGACCCCGCTGACGAGCAGTACTTC CASSVEGDPADEQYF TRBJ2-7 - - TRBV9
TGCAGCGTAGTGGGGACTAGCGGGAGGACCTACGAACAGTACTTC CSVVGTSGRTYEQYF TRBJ2-7 TRBD2 - TRBV29-1
TGCGCCAGCAGCTTGGGGAGACAGTCTAGCACAGATACGCAGTATTTT CASSLGRQSSTDTQYF TRBJ2-3 - - TRBV5-1
TGTGCCAGCACCCTAGGGGGAACGAACACTGAAGCTTTCTTT CASTLGGTNTEAFF TRBJ1-1 - - TRBV11-3
TGTGCCAGCTCACCGTTCGGGAGGGATAGCTACGAGCAGTACTTC CASSPFGRDSYEQYF TRBJ2-7 TRBD2 - TRBV18
TGTGCCAGCAGCGTAGCTTCGTCCGGGGGAACACTTGGTACGTACAATGAGCAGTTCTTC CASSVASSGGTLGTYNEQFF TRBJ2-1 - once TRBV9
TGTGCCAGCTCACCTGACAGGGGAAACACCATATATTTT CASSPDRGNTIYF TRBJ1-3 - - TRBV18
TGTGCCAGCAGTTACAGGGAGACCGGGGAGCTGTTTTTT CASSYRETGELFF TRBJ2-2 - - TRBV6-5
TGTGCCATCAGTCCCCGGAGGTTGGGGGAGCAGTACTTC CAISPRRLGEQYF TRBJ2-7 - - TRBV10-3
TGTGCCAGCAGCGTAGGTTTTAGCGCAGATACGCAGTATTTT CASSVGFSADTQYF TRBJ2-3 - - TRBV9
TGTGCCAGCAGCGCCTGGATTAGCGACTCCTACAATGAGCAGTTCTTC CASSAWISDSYNEQFF TRBJ2-1 - - TRBV9
TGTGCCAGCAGCCGTGGGAGGGGAGGATTGGGCAATCAGCCCCAGCATTTT CASSRGRGGLGNQPQHF TRBJ1-5 - - TRBV7-8
TGTGCCAGCAGCCCCCTTAGCGGGAGGACACAAGAGACCCAGTACTTC CASSPLSGRTQETQYF TRBJ2-5 TRBD2 - TRBV11-2
TGTGCCAGCAGTTTAGGCGAGGACTATACAAACCATGAGCAGTTCTTC CASSLGEDYTNHEQFF TRBJ2-1 - - TRBV28
TGTGCCAGCAGTCGAGGAGGATACGAGCAGTACTTC CASSRGGYEQYF TRBJ2-7 - - TRBV7-2
TGTGCCAGCAGTCCACCTTGGAGTGACACAGATACGCAGTATTTT CASSPPWSDTDTQYF TRBJ2-3 - once TRBV28
TGTGCCAGTAGTCCGGGACTAGCGGGAGCCCTGCAGTTCTTC CASSPGLAGALQFF TRBJ2-1 TRBD2 - TRBV19
TGTGCCAGCAGCCCACGGACAGGGGGCTTAGGATGGGAGACCCAGTACTTC CASSPRTGGLGWETQYF TRBJ2-5 TRBD1 - TRBV7-2
TGCGCCAGCAGCTTAAGGACAGGGGCTACTGGGGCCAACGTCCTGACTTTC CASSLRTGATGANVLTF TRBJ2-6 TRBD1 - TRBV5-1
TGTGCCAGCAGCCTGCAGACAGATACGCAGTATTTT CASSLQTDTQYF TRBJ2-3 - - TRBV11-3
TGTGCCAGCAGCCGAGCGGGAGGCGCGAACACCGGGGAGCTGTTTTTT CASSRAGGANTGELFF TRBJ2-2 TRBD2 - TRBV7-9
TGTGCCAGCAACCTCGACAGTTTGAACACTGAAGCTTTCTTT CASNLDSLNTEAFF TRBJ1-1 - - TRBV6-5
TGTGCCAGCAGCTTCAGGGGGCTACTTAATAATGAGCAGTTCTTC CASSFRGLLNNEQFF TRBJ2-1 TRBD1 - TRBV11-2
TGTGCCAGCAGCCCTCGACGGCGGGCCTACGAGCAGTACTTC CASSPRRRAYEQYF TRBJ2-7 - - TRBV28
TGTGCCTGGGCTCAGGGCTTGACATATGGCTACACCTTC CAWAQGLTYGYTF TRBJ1-2 - - TRBV30
TGTGCCAGCAGCTATAAATCCCTTAGACCGGGGAACTCCTACAATGAGCAGTTCTTC CASSYKSLRPGNSYNEQFF TRBJ2-1 - - TRBV7-2
TGTGCCAGCACAAGAGAGGGAGGGAGGGCCAATGAGCAGTTCTTC CASTREGGRANEQFF TRBJ2-1 TRBD2 - TRBV2
TGTGCCAGTAGTACAAGGACCCCAAATAAAGGGGGCATGAACACTGAAGCTTTCTTT CASSTRTPNKGGMNTEAFF TRBJ1-1 TRBD1 - TRBV19
TGTGCCAGCGGAGACAGGGGAGGCTACACCTTC CASGDRGGYTF TRBJ1-2 TRBD1 - TRBV28
TGCAGTGCTAGAGGGGGCGTGGAGCAGTACTTC CSARGGVEQYF TRBJ2-7 - - TRBV20-1
TGTGCCAGCAGTCACAGGGGCACCACCTACGAGCAGTACTTC CASSHRGTTYEQYF TRBJ2-7 TRBD1 - TRBV7-9
TGTGCCAGCAGGACAGTGCCTGAAGCTTTCTTT CASRTVPEAFF TRBJ1-1 - - TRBV7-9
TGCGCCAGCAGCCCCACAGGGGCAGATACGCAGTATTTT CASSPTGADTQYF TRBJ2-3 TRBD1 - TRBV4-3
TGTGCCAGCAGCTCTGGACAGGGAGAGAGGAATGAGCAGTTCTTC CASSSGQGERNEQFF TRBJ2-1 TRBD1 - TRBV13
TGTGCCAGCTCACAGGGAGTCGCCTCGCGAGAGACCCAGTACTTC CASSQGVASRETQYF TRBJ2-5 - - TRBV18
TGTGCCAGCAGTTTACCTCCGGGACAGGGGACTTCAGATACGCAGTATTTT CASSLPPGQGTSDTQYF TRBJ2-3 TRBD1 - TRBV28
TGCGCCACCTGGCAGGGAGCGGGGTACGAGCAGTACTTC CATWQGAGYEQYF TRBJ2-7 TRBD2 - TRBV10-2